The text below deals with one T cell receptor beta chain. Its antigen is not known. V was clipped by 6 bases and J by 2 bases; unmatched bases: 6. The length of the CDR3 is 17 residues. CDR1 and CDR2 (germline): MNHNS, SASEGT. HTBI primers from iRepertoire and Arm-PCR of CDR3 regions yielded the TCR beta libraries. Authors' methods: Samples revealed 62 TRBV and 14 TRBJ segments. In TCRdb, the multiplex PCR reads were re-called with MiXCR into one record per CDR3 protein. The V and J calls were not made by the authors but by TCRdb's processing. Seen here are a few hundred thousand distinct CDR3 sequences, roughly a fifth observed once, and the top ten hold 12%. Described time point: newly diagnosed GD, antithyroid drugs for less than 3 months. PBMCs were the source of the RNA used for TCR sequencing. The sample comes from a study of regulatory T cells in long-lasting Graves disease. General study points: Between persistent patients, 2,500 to 3,500 public clonotypes were shared, exceeding the 966 shared between new patients. Persistent Graves' patients possessed reduced TCR diversity relative to recently diagnosed ones.

These data were also filed under a second study, of T cells in Graves' hyperthyroidism and ophthalmopathy.

The chain carries TRBV6-1 and TRBJ1-6; 11 nucleotides match TRBD1. The sequences come from peripheral blood mononuclear cells (PBMCs), collected at new diagnosis, from a patient treated with antithyroid drugs. The receptor's source is a woman under 40 with Graves disease. The CDR3 nucleotides are TGTGCCAGCAGCCGGGGACAGGGGGGGACCTATAATTCACCCCTCCACTTT. It translates to CASSRGQGGTYNSPLHF.